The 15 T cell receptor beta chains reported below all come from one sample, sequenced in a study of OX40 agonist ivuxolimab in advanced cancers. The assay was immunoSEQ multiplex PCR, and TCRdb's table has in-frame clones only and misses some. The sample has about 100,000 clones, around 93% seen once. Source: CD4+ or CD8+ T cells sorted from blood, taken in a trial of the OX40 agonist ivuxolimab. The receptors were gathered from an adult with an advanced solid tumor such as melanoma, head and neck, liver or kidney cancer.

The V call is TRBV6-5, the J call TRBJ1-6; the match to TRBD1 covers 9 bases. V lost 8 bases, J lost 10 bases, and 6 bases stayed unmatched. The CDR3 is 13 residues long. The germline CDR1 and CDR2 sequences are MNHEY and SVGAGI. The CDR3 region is CASAGTGKSPLHF. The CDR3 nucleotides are TGTGCCAGCGCCGGGACAGGGAAATCACCCCTCCACTTT.

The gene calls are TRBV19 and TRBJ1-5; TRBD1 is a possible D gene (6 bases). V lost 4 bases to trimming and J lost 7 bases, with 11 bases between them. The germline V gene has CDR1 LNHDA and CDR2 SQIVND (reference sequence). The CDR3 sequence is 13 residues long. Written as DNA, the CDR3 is TGTGCCAGTAGTACCCAGGGGTTACAGCCCCAGCATTTT. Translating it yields CASSTQGLQPQHF.

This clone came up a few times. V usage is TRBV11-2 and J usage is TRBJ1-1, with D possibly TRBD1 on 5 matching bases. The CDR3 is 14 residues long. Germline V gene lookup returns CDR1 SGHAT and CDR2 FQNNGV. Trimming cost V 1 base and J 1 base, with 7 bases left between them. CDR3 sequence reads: CASSLGQQNTEAFF. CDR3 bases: TGTGCCAGCAGCTTAGGACAGCAGAACACTGAAGCTTTCTTT.

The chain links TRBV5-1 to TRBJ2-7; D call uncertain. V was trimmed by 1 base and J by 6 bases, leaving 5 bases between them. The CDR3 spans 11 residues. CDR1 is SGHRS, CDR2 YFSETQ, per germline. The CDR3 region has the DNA TGCGCCAGCAGCTTGAACGCCGAGCAGTACTTC. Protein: CASSLNAEQYF.

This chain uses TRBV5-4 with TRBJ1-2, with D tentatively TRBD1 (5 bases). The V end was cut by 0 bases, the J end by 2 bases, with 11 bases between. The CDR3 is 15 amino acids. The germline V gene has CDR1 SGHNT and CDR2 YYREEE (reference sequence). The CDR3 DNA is TGTGCCAGCAGCTTGGGACAGCTCGGGAACTATGGCTACACCTTC. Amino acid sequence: CASSLGQLGNYGYTF.

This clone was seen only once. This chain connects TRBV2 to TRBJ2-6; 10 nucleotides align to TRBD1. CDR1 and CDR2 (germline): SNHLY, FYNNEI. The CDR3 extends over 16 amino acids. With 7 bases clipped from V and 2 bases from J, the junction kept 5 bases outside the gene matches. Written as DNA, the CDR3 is TGTGCCAGCATCCGCGGACAGGGGGCTGGGGCCAACGTCCTGACTTTC. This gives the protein CASIRGQGAGANVLTF.

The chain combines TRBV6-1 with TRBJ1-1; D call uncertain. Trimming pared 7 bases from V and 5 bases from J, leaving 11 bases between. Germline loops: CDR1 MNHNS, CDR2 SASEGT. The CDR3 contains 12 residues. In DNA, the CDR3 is TGTGCCAGCACCTGGATGGGTACTGAAGCTTTCTTT. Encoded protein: CASTWMGTEAFF.

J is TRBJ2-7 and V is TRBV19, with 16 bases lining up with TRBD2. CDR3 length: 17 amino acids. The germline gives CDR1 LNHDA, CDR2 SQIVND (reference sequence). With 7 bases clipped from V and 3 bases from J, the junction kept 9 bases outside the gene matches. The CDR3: CASTPGLAGGPIYEQYF. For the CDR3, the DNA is TGTGCCAGTACGCCGGGACTAGCGGGAGGGCCAATCTACGAGCAGTACTTC.

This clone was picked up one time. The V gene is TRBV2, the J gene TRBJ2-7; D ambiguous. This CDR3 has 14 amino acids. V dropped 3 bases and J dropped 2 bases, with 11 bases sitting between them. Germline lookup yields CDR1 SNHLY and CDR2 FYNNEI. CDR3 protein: CASSDAEWAYEQYF. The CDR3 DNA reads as TGTGCCAGCAGTGATGCAGAATGGGCCTACGAGCAGTACTTC.

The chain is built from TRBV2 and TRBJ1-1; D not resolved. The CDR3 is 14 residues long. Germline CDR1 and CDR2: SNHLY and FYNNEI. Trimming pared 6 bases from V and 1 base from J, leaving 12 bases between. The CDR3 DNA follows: TGTGCCAGCAGACTCGCCGGGGAGAACACTGAAGCTTTCTTT. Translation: CASRLAGENTEAFF.

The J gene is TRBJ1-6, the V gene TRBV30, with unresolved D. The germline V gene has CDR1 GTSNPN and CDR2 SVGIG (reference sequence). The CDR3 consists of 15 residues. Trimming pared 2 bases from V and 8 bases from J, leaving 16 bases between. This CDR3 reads CAWSSFDSGDSPLHF. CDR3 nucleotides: TGTGCCTGGAGTTCCTTTGATTCAGGTGATTCACCCCTCCACTTT.

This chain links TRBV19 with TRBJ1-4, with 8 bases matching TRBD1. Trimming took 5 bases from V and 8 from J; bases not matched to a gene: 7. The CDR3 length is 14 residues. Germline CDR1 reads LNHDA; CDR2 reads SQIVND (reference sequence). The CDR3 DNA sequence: TGTGCCAGTAGTCTAGGACAGGGCTGGGAAAAACTGTTTTTT. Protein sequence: CASSLGQGWEKLFF.

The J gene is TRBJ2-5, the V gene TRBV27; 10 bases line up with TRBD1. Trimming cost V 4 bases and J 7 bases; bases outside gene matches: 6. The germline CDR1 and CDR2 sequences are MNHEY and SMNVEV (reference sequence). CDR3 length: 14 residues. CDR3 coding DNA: TGTGCCAGCAGTTCGGGACAGGGGTTCGGGACCCAGTACTTC. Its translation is CASSSGQGFGTQYF.

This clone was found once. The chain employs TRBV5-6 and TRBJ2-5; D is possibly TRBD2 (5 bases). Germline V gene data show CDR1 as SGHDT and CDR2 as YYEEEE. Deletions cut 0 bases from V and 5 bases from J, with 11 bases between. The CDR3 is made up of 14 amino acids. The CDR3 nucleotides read TGTGCCAGCAGCTTGGGAGCGGCCGGGGAGACCCAGTACTTC. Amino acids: CASSLGAAGETQYF.

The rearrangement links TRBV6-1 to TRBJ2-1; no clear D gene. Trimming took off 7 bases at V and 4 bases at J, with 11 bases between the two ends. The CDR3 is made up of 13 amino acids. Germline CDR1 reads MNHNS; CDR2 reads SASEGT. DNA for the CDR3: TGTGCCAGCACCTGGACGGTTTACAATGAGCAGTTCTTC. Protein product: CASTWTVYNEQFF.